This T cell receptor (beta chain) was documented in a study of blood T cell repertoires in COVID-19. Study details: COVID-19 samples collected from the United States, Italy and Spain covered acute and convalescent phases. Sources were T cells, B-cell-depleted T cells, or PBMCs; the material itself was cDNA or gDNA.

It was during active infection that Seattle patients were enrolled and then longitudinally followed. TCRdb's copy holds only in-frame clones and misses some; the assay was immunoSEQ multiplex PCR. The data hold around 130,000 clones, with around 83% observed a single time. Sequenced material: peripheral blood. The clonotype was recovered from a man aged 30 to 39 with COVID-19, enrolled during active disease.

The CDR3 loop is CARRPYGNQPQHF. The CDR3 region has the DNA TGTGCCAGGAGACCTTACGGGAATCAGCCCCAGCATTTT. The rearrangement joins TRBV28 to TRBJ1-5; D remains unclear. V lost 9 bases and J 4 bases, leaving 13 bases between the germline ends. CDR3 length equals 13 residues. Germline CDR1 is MDHEN and CDR2 is SYDVKM.